These 20 T cell receptor beta chains came from one sample sequenced in a study of CD8+ T cells in alopecia areata. Investigators isolated RNA and reverse transcribed it into cDNA to act as the sequencing template. Data came from immunoSEQ multiplex PCR; TCRdb stores just in-frame clones and leaves some out. There are 90,000 to 100,000 clones in the sample; 41% occur only once, and around 1.5% lies in the top ten. Sequencing was carried out using CD4+ T cells sorted from blood. The origin of the receptors is a human donor with alopecia areata.

This clone was counted only a few times. This chain connects TRBV29-1 to TRBJ2-1; D gene ambiguous. The CDR3 is made up of 13 amino acids. Germline CDR1 SQVTM, CDR2 ANQGSEA. With 5 bases removed from V and 1 base from J, the gap between germline ends came to 9 bases. The DNA of the CDR3 is TGCAGCGTTAGTAGGGTATCCTACAATGAGCAGTTCTTC. It codes for CSVSRVSYNEQFF.

This clone showed up just a few times. This chain connects TRBV5-1 to TRBJ2-5; D gene unclear. The CDR3 consists of 12 residues. The germline CDR1 and CDR2 sequences are SGHRS and YFSETQ. Trimming cost V 0 bases and J 5 bases, with 5 bases left between them. CDR3 sequence (DNA): TGCGCCAGCAGCTTGGATCGGGAGACCCAGTACTTC. It codes for CASSLDRETQYF.

This sequence joins TRBV2 and TRBJ2-7; the match to TRBD1 covers 8 bases. Germline-derived CDR1 and CDR2 are SNHLY and FYNNEI. The CDR3 spans 12 residues. The J segment lost 6 bases and the V segment lost 6 bases, leaving 4 bases of the junction unmatched. CDR3 DNA: TGTGCCAGCAGCGCACAGGGGGGCGAGCAGTACTTC. Translating it yields CASSAQGGEQYF.

This clone was recorded once. In nucleotides, the CDR3 is TGTGCCAGCAGCCAAGGGGGGCATCAGCCCCAGCATTTT. Residues: CASSQGGHQPQHF. V is TRBV14 and J is TRBJ1-5, with D tentatively TRBD1 (6 bases). This CDR3 comprises 13 residues. Between the trimmed V and J ends, which lost 1 base and 5 bases, there was a span of 6 bases. Germline V gene lookup returns CDR1 SGHDN and CDR2 FVKESK.

The rearrangement joins TRBV7-2 to TRBJ2-1; D call uncertain. Germline CDR1 and CDR2: SGHTA and FQGNSA. The CDR3 is 11 amino acids. The V end lost 9 bases, the J end lost 8 bases, and 11 bases lay between the germline ends. The CDR3 DNA is TGTGCCAGTTTCAGGTTACATGAGCAGTTCTTC. It translates to CASFRLHEQFF.

The V call is TRBV27, the J call TRBJ2-1; 14 nucleotides agree with TRBD2. Germline V CDR1 and CDR2: MNHEY, SMNVEV (reference sequence). V dropped 6 bases and J dropped 9; count of bases not matched to a gene: 13. This CDR3 has 17 amino acids. This CDR3 is CASSLRVGTSGRVEQFF. The CDR3 nucleotides read TGTGCCAGCAGCCTTAGGGTGGGGACTAGCGGGAGAGTTGAGCAGTTCTTC.

The chain carries TRBV5-1 and TRBJ1-4, with 7 bases fitting TRBD1. Germline V gene lookup returns CDR1 SGHRS and CDR2 YFSETQ. The CDR3 has 16 residues. Trimming took 0 bases from V and 6 from J; bases not matched to a gene: 8. The CDR3 DNA reads TGCGCCAGCAGCTTGGCCGAGAGACAGGGAGATGAAAAACTGTTTTTT. The encoded protein is CASSLAERQGDEKLFF.

There are a few counts of this clone. This chain connects TRBV4-2 to TRBJ2-1, with 7 bases lining up with TRBD1. The ends lost 6 bases at V and 3 bases at J; junction bases unmatched: 5. This CDR3 is 14 amino acids long. The germline V gene has CDR1 LGHNA and CDR2 YNFKEQ. For the CDR3, the DNA is TGTGCCAGCAGTCCGGGACAGATCTACAATGAGCAGTTCTTC. Translation gives CASSPGQIYNEQFF.

This chain joins TRBV19 and TRBJ2-5, with D maybe TRBD1 (6 bases). This CDR3 has 14 residues. Looked up from germline, CDR1 is LNHDA and CDR2 is SQIVND (reference sequence). Trimming stripped 3 bases from V and 5 bases from J, with 13 bases between. The CDR3 loop reads CASSISGDSETQYF. The CDR3 DNA reads TGTGCCAGTAGTATCTCAGGGGATTCGGAGACCCAGTACTTC.

Only a few counts were recorded for this clone. The CDR3 nucleotides are TGTGCCAGTAAGGACAGGGCCTCCTACGAGCAGTACTTC. Protein product: CASKDRASYEQYF. This chain connects TRBV19 to TRBJ2-7; 8 positions agree with TRBD1. The V and J ends lost 7 bases and 0 bases, in that order; junction bases with no gene match: 2. Germline assignment: CDR1 LNHDA and CDR2 SQIVND (reference sequence). The length of the CDR3 is 13 residues.

This clone was seen a handful of times. V gene TRBV7-9 combines with J gene TRBJ2-3; D possibly corresponds to TRBD1 (6 bases). Germline V CDR1 and CDR2: SEHNR, FQNEAQ (reference sequence). The CDR3 is made up of 14 amino acids. Trimming took 9 bases from V and 0 from J, leaving 13 bases between them. The CDR3 sequence is CASQQGISTDTQYF. The CDR3 nucleotides read TGTGCCAGTCAACAGGGAATAAGCACAGATACGCAGTATTTT. Full variable domain (rest looked up from reference TRBV7-9 and TRBJ2-3): DTGVSQNPRHKITKRGQNVTFRCDPISEHNRLYWYRQTLGQGPEFLTYFQNEAQLEKSRLLSDRFSAERPKGSFSTLEIQRTEQGDSAMYLCASQQGISTDTQYFGPGTRLTVL.

The chain has TRBV5-1 and TRBJ2-2; 14 nucleotides align to TRBD2. Germline V gene sequence: CDR1 SGHRS, CDR2 YFSETQ. This CDR3 comprises 17 residues. V trimming: 6 bases; J trimming: 7 bases; junction bases outside the gene matches: 11. This CDR3 is CASTGLAGDLGLGELFF. CDR3 in DNA: TGCGCCAGCACGGGACTAGCGGGAGATTTAGGACTCGGGGAGCTGTTTTTT.

This chain connects TRBV7-9 to TRBJ1-5; D unclear. The germline CDR1 and CDR2 sequences are SEHNR and FQNEAQ (reference sequence). The CDR3 is 12 amino acids. V was cut by 7 bases and J by 4 bases, with 8 bases left in between. CDR3 coding DNA: TGTGCCAGCACCTCCTTTAATCAGCCCCAGCATTTT. Amino acids: CASTSFNQPQHF.

This clone has only a few counts. This chain links TRBV28 with TRBJ2-4; the D gene is possibly TRBD2 (7 bases). This CDR3 is built from 15 residues. The germline CDR1 and CDR2 sequences are MDHEN and SYDVKM. V shed 5 bases and J shed 7 bases, with 18 bases lying between them. The CDR3 sequence is CASSHNPRGANIQYF. The CDR3 nucleotides are TGTGCCAGCAGTCACAACCCTCGGGGGGCGAACATTCAGTACTTC. The variable domain in full, with the rest retrieved from reference TRBV28 and TRBJ2-4, is DVKVTQSSRYLVKRTGEKVFLECVQDMDHENMFWYRQDPGLGLRLIYFSYDVKMKEKGDIPEGYSVSREKKERFSLILESASTNQTSMYLCASSHNPRGANIQYFGAGTRLSVL.

V and J are TRBV28 and TRBJ2-3; 7 bases match TRBD2. The CDR3 extends over 16 amino acids. J lost 3 bases, V lost 1 base, and 7 bases had no gene match. The germline CDR1 and CDR2 sequences are MDHEN and SYDVKM. CDR3 sequence reads: CASSLLEAGRTDTQYF. CDR3 DNA: TGTGCCAGCAGTTTATTGGAGGCCGGGAGGACAGATACGCAGTATTTT.

The chain uses TRBV29-1 and TRBJ1-1; the match to TRBD1 covers 9 bases. The germline V gene encodes CDR1 SQVTM and CDR2 ANQGSEA. This CDR3 is 15 amino acids long. V was clipped by 5 bases and J by 0 bases; unmatched bases: 7. Here the CDR3 reads CSVHRDRALNTEAFF. CDR3 in DNA: TGCAGCGTTCACCGGGACAGGGCGTTGAACACTGAAGCTTTCTTT.

V gene TRBV6-1 combines with J gene TRBJ2-1, with D tentatively TRBD1 or TRBD2 (5 bases each). CDR3 length equals 15 residues. The V end lost 4 bases, the J end lost 12 bases, and 22 bases lay between the germline ends. The germline V gene encodes CDR1 MNHNS and CDR2 SASEGT. The CDR3 DNA reads as TGTGCCAGCAGTGTGACCTCCGGGACCAGGACCGGGCAGTTCTTC. It yields the protein CASSVTSGTRTGQFF.

CDR3 DNA sequence: TGTGCCAGCAGCTTAAGACAGGTCTTCAACACCGGGGAGCTGTTTTTT. Residues: CASSLRQVFNTGELFF. The genes are TRBV7-3 and TRBJ2-2; tentatively, D is TRBD1 (6 bases). The CDR3 spans 16 residues. Trimming pared 1 base from V and 2 bases from J, leaving 11 bases between. From germline, CDR1 is SGHTA and CDR2 FQGTGA.

This clone was observed a handful of times. The CDR3, as DNA: TGTGCCAGTAGTACCCGACGGCACAATGAGCAGTTCTTC. It translates to CASSTRRHNEQFF. The rearrangement joins TRBV19 to TRBJ2-1; D unresolved. Trimming pared 4 bases from V and 5 bases from J, leaving 9 bases between. The CDR3 is 13 residues long. The V gene's germline CDR1 is LNHDA and CDR2 SQIVND (reference sequence).

This CDR3 is CMARTLTETQYF. CDR3 nucleotides: TGTATGGCGCGGACGTTAACAGAGACCCAGTACTTC. The V call is TRBV30, the J call TRBJ2-5; D ambiguous. The CDR3 spans 12 residues. CDR1 is GTSNPN, CDR2 SVGIG, per germline (reference sequence).